This section outlines one T cell receptor beta chain sequence together with its context. Antigen specificity is unknown. This record comes from a study of cytomegalovirus exposure and HLA in healthy donors. Study-level information: The approximately 670 first-cohort repertoires and the 95 to 150 validation repertoires shared the same platform, a later analysis reported. Study-level findings and limits: Some public TCRs appeared in many individuals, while most sequences were rare. Subsequent analysis showed first-cohort TCR clusters tending to co-occur in more than 90 validation repertoires.

Libraries were prepared by immunoSEQ multiplex PCR; TCRdb keeps only in-frame clonotypes and omits some of them. The data hold about 200,000 clones, with about 81% observed a single time. Looked up from germline, CDR1 is SGHRS and CDR2 is YFSETQ. Trimming left V 5 bases short and J 2 bases short, with 11 bases between. This CDR3 region has 13 residues. Sequences were obtained from PBMCs. The sequence derives from a woman in her twenties or thirties in good health and CMV-seronegative. The chain joins TRBV5-1 to TRBJ2-7, with D possibly matching TRBD1 (6 bases). The CDR3 bases are TGCGCCAGCAGGAATGGACAGACCTACGAGCAGTACTTC. This encodes CASRNGQTYEQYF.